A single sample is the source of the 5 T cell receptor beta chains below, sequenced in a study of cytomegalovirus exposure and HLA in healthy donors (dated by TCRdb to between 2016 and 2019). Libraries were prepared through the immunoSEQ multiplex PCR assay. The multiplex PCR relied on a mix of 60 forward primers for TCR Vbeta segments and 13 reverse primers for TCR Jbeta segments. As stored in TCRdb, this immuneACCESS dataset retains in-frame rearrangements with V and J assigned. A fraction of the clones does not appear; measured against another copy, unresolved V genes explain less than half of the discrepancy, and the remainder lacks a known reason. Here the sample has some 210,000 clones; around 73% occur a single time. Of the sample, around 4% is held by the ten largest clones. The sample taken for sequencing was PBMCs. These receptors were collected from a male donor in good health and CMV-seronegative.

This clone was seen only a few times. The chain carries TRBV2 and TRBJ1-1; D unclear. In germline, CDR1 is SNHLY, CDR2 FYNNEI. The CDR3 covers 14 residues. V was pared by 0 bases and J by 4 bases, with 9 bases between. CDR3 amino acids: CASSEARAVTEAFF. The DNA of the CDR3 is TGTGCCAGCAGTGAAGCGCGAGCGGTCACTGAAGCTTTCTTT.

The rearrangement links TRBV2 to TRBJ2-7; D not certain. CDR1 and CDR2 (germline): SNHLY, FYNNEI. Trimming left V 6 bases short and J 3 bases short, with 6 bases between. The CDR3 consists of 11 residues. This CDR3 is CASRPDYEQYF. CDR3 coding DNA: TGTGCCAGCAGGCCAGACTACGAGCAGTACTTC.

The rearrangement joins TRBV30 to TRBJ2-3; the D gene is possibly TRBD2 (6 bases). V shed 6 bases and J shed 6 bases, with 13 bases lying between them. The CDR3 is 12 amino acids. Germline CDR1 and CDR2: GTSNPN and SVGIG (reference sequence). CDR3 in amino acids: CACAGPRDTQYF. DNA for the CDR3: TGTGCCTGCGCGGGGCCCCGCGATACGCAGTATTTT.

The chain has TRBV25-1 and TRBJ2-7; TRBD2 might be the D (6 bases). V lost 11 bases to trimming and J lost 6 bases, with 11 bases between them. There are 10 residues in the CDR3. Germline CDR1 and CDR2: MGHDK and SYGVNS. The CDR3 loop reads CASRGIEQYF. The CDR3 DNA follows: TGTGCCTCCCGCGGGATCGAGCAGTACTTC.

The chain joins TRBV4-1 to TRBJ2-5; 12 bases match TRBD1. Matching the DNA end better, TRBJ2-7 makes the J call doubtful. CDR1 and CDR2 from the germline V gene are MGHRA and YSYEKL. The CDR3 contains 14 residues. CDR3 in DNA: TGCGCCAGCAGCCCTGGGACAGGGGGCATCGAGCAGTACTTC. It encodes CASSPGTGGIEQYF.